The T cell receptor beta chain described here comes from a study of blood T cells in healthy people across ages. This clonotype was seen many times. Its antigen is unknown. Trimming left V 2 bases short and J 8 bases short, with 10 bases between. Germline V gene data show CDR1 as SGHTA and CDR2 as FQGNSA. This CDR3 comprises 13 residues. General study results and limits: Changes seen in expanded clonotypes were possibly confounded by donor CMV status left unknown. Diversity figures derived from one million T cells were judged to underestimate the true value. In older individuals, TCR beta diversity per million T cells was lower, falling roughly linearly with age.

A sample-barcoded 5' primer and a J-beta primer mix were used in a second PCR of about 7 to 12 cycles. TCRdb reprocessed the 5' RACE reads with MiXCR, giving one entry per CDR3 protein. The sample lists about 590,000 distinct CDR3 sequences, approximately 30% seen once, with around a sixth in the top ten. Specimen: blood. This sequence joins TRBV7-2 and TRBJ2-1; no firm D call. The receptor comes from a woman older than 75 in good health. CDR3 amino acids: CASSLLIGHEQFF. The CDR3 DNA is TGTGCCAGCAGCTTATTGATAGGGCATGAGCAGTTCTTC.